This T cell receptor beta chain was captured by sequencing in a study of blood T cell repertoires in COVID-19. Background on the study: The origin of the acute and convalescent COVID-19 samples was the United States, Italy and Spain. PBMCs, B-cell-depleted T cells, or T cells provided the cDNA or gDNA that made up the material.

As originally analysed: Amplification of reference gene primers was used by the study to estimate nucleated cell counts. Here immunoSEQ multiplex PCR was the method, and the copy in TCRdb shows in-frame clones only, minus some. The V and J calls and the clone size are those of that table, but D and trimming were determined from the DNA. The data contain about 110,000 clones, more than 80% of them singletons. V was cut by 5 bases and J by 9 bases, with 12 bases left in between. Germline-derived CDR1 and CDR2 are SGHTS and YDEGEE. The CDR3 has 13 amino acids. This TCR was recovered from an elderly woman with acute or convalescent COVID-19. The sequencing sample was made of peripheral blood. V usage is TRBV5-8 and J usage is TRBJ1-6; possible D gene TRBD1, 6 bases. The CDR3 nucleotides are TGTGCCAGCAGACAGGGTTGGGCTTCACCCCTCCACTTT. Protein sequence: CASRQGWASPLHF.